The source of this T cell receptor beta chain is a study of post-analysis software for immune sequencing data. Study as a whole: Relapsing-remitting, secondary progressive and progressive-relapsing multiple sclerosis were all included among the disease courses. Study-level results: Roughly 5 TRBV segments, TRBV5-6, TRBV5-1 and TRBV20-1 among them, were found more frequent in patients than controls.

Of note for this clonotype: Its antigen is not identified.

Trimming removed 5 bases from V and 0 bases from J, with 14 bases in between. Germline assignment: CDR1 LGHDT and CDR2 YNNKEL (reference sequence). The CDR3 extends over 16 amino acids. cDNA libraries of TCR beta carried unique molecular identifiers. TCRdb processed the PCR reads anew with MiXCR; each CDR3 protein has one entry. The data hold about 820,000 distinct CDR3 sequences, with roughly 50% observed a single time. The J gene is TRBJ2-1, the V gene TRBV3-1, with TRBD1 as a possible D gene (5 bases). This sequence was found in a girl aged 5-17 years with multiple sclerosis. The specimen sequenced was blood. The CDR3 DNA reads TGTGCCAGCAGCGCGAACAGGTCCCGCTCCTACAATGAGCAGTTCTTC. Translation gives CASSANRSRSYNEQFF.